This TCR beta chain was retrieved from a study of T cell clones after liver transplantation. On the study more broadly: Liver transplant recipients had immunosuppression withdrawal attempted within 2 years. HCV positivity affected three of eight recipients; the rest lacked autoimmune or viral indications. Whole-study results and caveats: Rather than being deleted, graft donor-reactive T cells may have moved into the graft.

A note on this clone: The antigen remains undetermined.

Clones were read by immunoSEQ multiplex PCR, and TCRdb kept only the in-frame ones, dropping some. The table includes more than 95,000 clones, about nine tenths detected once. Germline loops: CDR1 MGHRA, CDR2 YSYEKL. The CDR3 is 14 residues long. V lost 5 bases, J lost 4 bases, and 14 bases lay in between. The genes are TRBV4-1 and TRBJ1-1, with D perhaps TRBD1 (5 bases). The sequences come from CD4+ T cells from blood, collected 12 months after liver transplant. The origin of this receptor is a human patient who received a liver transplant. Some T cells may have come from the graft donor. The chain's CDR3 is CASSFDAGPTEAFF. Here the CDR3 DNA reads TGCGCCAGCAGCTTCGATGCAGGGCCCACTGAAGCTTTCTTT.